The rows below give T cell receptor beta chains drawn from one sample of a study of CD8+CD57+ T cells in acquired aplastic anemia. TCRdb passed the reads through MiXCR, listing each CDR3 protein once. The table includes 100,000 to 150,000 distinct CDR3 sequences, about 43% detected once. The specimen was sorted CD4+, CD8+, or CD8+CD57+ T cells (not recorded which) from PBMCs. All receptors derive from a human donor with aplastic anemia. Both conserved end residues are trimmed from each CDR3.

V gene	CDR3 length	J gene	CDR3 protein
TRBV5-1	16	TRBJ1-6	ASSRTRTGGLLGSPLH
TRBV24-1	13	TRBJ1-1	ATSLGGSGHTEAF
TRBV3-1	10	TRBJ1-6	ASSRDNSPLH
TRBV7-2	13	TRBJ1-1	ASSLASAGGPEAF
TRBV15	11	TRBJ1-1	ATSRPGNTEAF
TRBV6-1	10	TRBJ1-3	ASSGGGGTIY
TRBV5-1	15	TRBJ2-5	ASSLGQRGGLGETRY
TRBV11-2	18	TRBJ2-6	ASSLEPTGDPRPGANVLT
TRBV10-1	11	TRBJ1-5	ASSGRGGQPQH
TRBV9	15	TRBJ2-5	ASSVGTSGAGQETQY
TRBV11-1	16	TRBJ1-2	ASSPPSLATDTGYGYT
TRBV19	12	TRBJ1-2	ASTVAGRGYGYT
TRBV9	13	TRBJ2-5	ASSVSGGFPETQY
TRBV7-5	15	TRBJ1-2	ISVPDPSGTGDRGYT
TRBV7-9	13	TRBJ2-2	ASSLVSGQAGELF
TRBV4-2	15	TRBJ2-3	ASSRSILDRASDTQY
TRBV5-4	14	TRBJ2-1	ASSSWTGTTYNEQF
TRBV19	12	TRBJ2-6	AVGGVSGANVLT
TRBV7-3	10	TRBJ1-1	ASSFSVPEAF
TRBV20-1	13	TRBJ2-3	SARASMGFTDTQY
TRBV11-2	10	TRBJ1-2	ASSLGGPPPT
TRBV9	15	TRBJ2-3	ASSVTIRDRGTDTQY
TRBV10-3	11	TRBJ2-3	AISEAGADTQY
TRBV5-1	11	TRBJ2-3	ASSLGGTDTQY
TRBV11-1	13	TRBJ2-3	ASSLEGGGTDTQY
TRBV7-7	12	TRBJ2-3	ASSLGQRTDTQY
TRBV2	13	TRBJ1-5	ASRTQGGSNQPQH
TRBV28	15	TRBJ1-2	ASSLTPGTGGTYGYT
TRBV5-1	11	TRBJ2-5	ASSLGGPETQY
TRBV29-1	11	TRBJ1-2	SVFDVRSYGYT
TRBV24-1	12	TRBJ2-1	ATSGTGNNNEQF
TRBV20-1	13	TRBJ1-6	SARDPGQENSPLH
TRBV2	6	TRBJ2-7	ASSEGT
TRBV5-6	13	TRBJ2-3	ASSFGTRGTDTQY
TRBV6-5	12	TRBJ1-6	ASSYKPLNSPLH
TRBV11-2	14	TRBJ2-3	ASSDSFGSSTDTQY
TRBV5-5	13	TRBJ2-2	ASSLNRGMTGELF
TRBV7-2	12	TRBJ1-5	ASSITGTHQPQH
TRBV7-8	13	TRBJ2-7	ASSLYQGSSYEQY
TRBV28	12	TRBJ2-7	ASSPDRVAYEQY
TRBV10-3	12	TRBJ1-5	AISRGEGVPPQH
TRBV28	9	TRBJ1-1	ASTLTTEAF
TRBV6-2/TRBV6-3	11	TRBJ2-3	ASNSLRTDTQY
TRBV28	12	TRBJ1-5	ASSPPGGGQPQH